A selection of T cell receptor beta chains follows, all from one sample in a study of shared T cell receptors in the human thymus. TCRdb's table, derived via immunoSEQ multiplex PCR, lists solely in-frame clones and lacks some. The table records hundreds of thousands of clones, over 90% of them present only once. The specimen sequenced was thymocytes. The receptors stem from a human donor. The CDR3 runs from the conserved cysteine through the conserved F or W. A D gene is named only where the DNA matches it firmly. Expanded clones are given a class, and other clones once, few, many or no size at all.

d_call j_call v_call clone_size cdr3_aa cdr3_nt
- TRBJ2-1 TRBV4-1 - CASSQDVGRGYNEQFF TGCGCCAGCAGCCAAGATGTGGGCAGGGGTTACAATGAGCAGTTCTTC
- TRBJ1-2 TRBV15 - CATSSTGYYTF TGTGCCACCAGCAGCACGGGTTACTACACCTTC
- TRBJ1-1 TRBV6-5 - CASSYLLAPNTEAFF TGTGCCAGCAGTTACTTACTCGCACCGAACACTGAAGCTTTCTTT
TRBD1 TRBJ1-1 TRBV6-5 - CASRGTGIEAFF TGTGCCAGCAGGGGGACAGGGATTGAAGCTTTCTTT
TRBD2 TRBJ2-1 TRBV4-3 - CASSQELAGGPRKAFF TGCGCCAGCAGCCAAGAACTAGCGGGAGGGCCCAGGAAAGCGTTCTTC
- TRBJ2-7 TRBV28 - CASSSTGLNEQYF TGTGCCAGCAGTTCAACAGGGTTGAACGAGCAGTACTTC
- TRBJ2-3 TRBV7-9 - CASSSRQRQVWGRDTQYF TGTGCCAGCAGCAGCCGACAAAGGCAGGTCTGGGGCCGAGATACGCAGTATTTT
- TRBJ1-1 TRBV4-3 - CASSQDGQLNTEAFF TGCGCCAGCAGCCAAGATGGACAGCTTAACACTGAAGCTTTCTTT
TRBD2 TRBJ2-7 TRBV10-3 once CAINEYGRALNEQYF TGTGCCATCAACGAATACGGGAGGGCCCTAAACGAGCAGTACTTC
- TRBJ2-7 TRBV7-9 - CASSSPSSYEQYF TGTGCCAGCAGCTCCCCCAGTTCCTACGAGCAGTACTTC
TRBD1 TRBJ1-2 TRBV5-8 - CASRAQGANGYTF TGTGCCAGCAGGGCCCAGGGGGCAAATGGCTACACCTTC
TRBD2 TRBJ2-2 TRBV7-2 - CASSSVPGLAGATGELFF TGTGCCAGCAGCTCGGTACCGGGACTAGCGGGAGCCACCGGGGAGCTGTTTTTT
- TRBJ1-2 TRBV4-3 once CASSQSGPLPKAAYGYTF TGCGCCAGCAGCCAAAGCGGCCCCCTTCCGAAGGCAGCATATGGCTACACCTTC
TRBD2 TRBJ2-2 TRBV2 - CASSPRSVAGISNTGELFF TGTGCCAGCAGCCCTAGGTCGGTAGCGGGAATCTCGAACACCGGGGAGCTGTTTTTT
TRBD2 TRBJ2-3 TRBV5-4 - CASSLEASGRTDTQYF TGTGCCAGCAGCTTGGAGGCTAGCGGTCGAACAGATACGCAGTATTTT